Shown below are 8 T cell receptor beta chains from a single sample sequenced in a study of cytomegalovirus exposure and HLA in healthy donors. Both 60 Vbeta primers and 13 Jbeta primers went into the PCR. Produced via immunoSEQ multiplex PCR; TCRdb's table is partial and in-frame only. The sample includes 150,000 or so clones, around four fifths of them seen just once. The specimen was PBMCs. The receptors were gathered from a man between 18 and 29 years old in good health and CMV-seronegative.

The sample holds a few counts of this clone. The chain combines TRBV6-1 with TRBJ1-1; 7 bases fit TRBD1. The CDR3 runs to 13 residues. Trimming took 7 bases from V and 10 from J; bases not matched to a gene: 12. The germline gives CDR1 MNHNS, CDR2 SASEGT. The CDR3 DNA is TGTGCCAGCACGAGAGGGGGCCCGAGAGGAGCTTTCTTT. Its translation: CASTRGGPRGAFF.

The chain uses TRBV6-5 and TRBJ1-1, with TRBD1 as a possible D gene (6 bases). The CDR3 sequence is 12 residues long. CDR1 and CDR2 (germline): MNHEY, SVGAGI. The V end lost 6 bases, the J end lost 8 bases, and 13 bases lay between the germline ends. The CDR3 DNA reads TGTGCCAGCAGCCCGGGGGGGGGCGAAGCTTTCTTT. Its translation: CASSPGGGEAFF.

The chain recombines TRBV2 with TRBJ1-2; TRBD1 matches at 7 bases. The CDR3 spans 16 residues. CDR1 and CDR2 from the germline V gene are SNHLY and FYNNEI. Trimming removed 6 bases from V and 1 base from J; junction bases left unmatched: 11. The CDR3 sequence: CASSPGQPKFNYGYTF. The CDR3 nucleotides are TGTGCCAGCAGCCCGGGACAGCCCAAGTTTAACTATGGCTACACCTTC.

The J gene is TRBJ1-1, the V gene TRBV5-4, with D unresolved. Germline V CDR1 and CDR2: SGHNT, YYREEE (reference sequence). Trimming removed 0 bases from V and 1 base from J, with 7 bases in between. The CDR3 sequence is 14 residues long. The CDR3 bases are TGTGCCAGCAGCTTGGCGAACACGAACACTGAAGCTTTCTTT. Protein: CASSLANTNTEAFF.

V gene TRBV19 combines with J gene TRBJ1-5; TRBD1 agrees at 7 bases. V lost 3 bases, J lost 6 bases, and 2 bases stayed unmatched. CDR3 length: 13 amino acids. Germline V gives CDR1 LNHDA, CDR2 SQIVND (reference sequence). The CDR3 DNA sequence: TGTGCCAGTAGTATGACAGGGACTCAGCCCCAGCATTTT. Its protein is CASSMTGTQPQHF. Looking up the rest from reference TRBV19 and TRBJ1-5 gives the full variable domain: DGGITQSPKYLFRKEGQNVTLSCEQNLNHDAMYWYRQDPGQGLRLIYYSQIVNDFQKGDIAEGYSVSREKKESFPLTVTSAQKNPTAFYLCASSMTGTQPQHFGDGTRLSIL.

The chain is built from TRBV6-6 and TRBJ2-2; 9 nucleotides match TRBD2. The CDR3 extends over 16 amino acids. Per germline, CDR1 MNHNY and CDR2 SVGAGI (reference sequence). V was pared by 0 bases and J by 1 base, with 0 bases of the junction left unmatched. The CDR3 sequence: CASSYSTSGNTGELFF. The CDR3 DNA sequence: TGTGCCAGCAGTTACTCGACTAGCGGGAACACCGGGGAGCTGTTTTTT.

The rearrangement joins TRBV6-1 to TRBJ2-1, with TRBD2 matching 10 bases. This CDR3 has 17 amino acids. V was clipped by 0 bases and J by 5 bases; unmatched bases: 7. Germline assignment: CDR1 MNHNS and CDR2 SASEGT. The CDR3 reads CASSEAGGLAAHNEQFF. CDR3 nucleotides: TGTGCCAGCAGTGAAGCTGGAGGACTAGCGGCCCACAATGAGCAGTTCTTC.

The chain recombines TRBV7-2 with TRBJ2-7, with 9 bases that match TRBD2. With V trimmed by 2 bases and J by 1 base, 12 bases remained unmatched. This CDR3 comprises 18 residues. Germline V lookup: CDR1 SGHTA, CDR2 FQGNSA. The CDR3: CASSLRPQRLAGSYEQYF. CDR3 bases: TGTGCCAGCAGCTTAAGGCCCCAGCGGCTAGCGGGATCCTACGAGCAGTACTTC.